These T cell receptor beta chains were read from a single sample in a study of beta chain features in type 1 diabetes. Sequencing used immunoSEQ multiplex PCR; TCRdb keeps in-frame clones, though not all of them. The sample yields roughly 340,000 clones, roughly 13% seen once. The sequencing input was naive CD4+ T cells from blood. Receptors originate from a woman under 30 with type 1 diabetes. CDR3s include the opening cysteine and the closing phenylalanine or tryptophan. Each record gives: CDR3 DNA, CDR3 protein, V gene, clone size, D gene, CDR3 length, J gene. A D gene is named only where the DNA matches it firmly. Size tells how often a clone was seen (once, few, many) or the class of an expanded clone, and some rows leave it out.

CDR3nt: TGTGCCAGCAGCTTATCCAGGGTTGAAAAACTGTTTTTT
CDR3aa: CASSLSRVEKLFF
v_gene: TRBV11-2
abundance: .
d_gene: .
len: 13
j_gene: TRBJ1-4

CDR3nt: TGTGCCACAAGACTGAGCACAGATACGCAGTATTTT
CDR3aa: CATRLSTDTQYF
v_gene: TRBV6-5
abundance: .
d_gene: .
len: 12
j_gene: TRBJ2-3

CDR3nt: TGTGCCAGCAGTCTCCGGGACAGGGACGCCCGTACGCAGTATTTT
CDR3aa: CASSLRDRDARTQYF
v_gene: TRBV28
abundance: .
d_gene: TRBD1
len: 15
j_gene: TRBJ2-3

CDR3nt: TGTGCCACCAGCAGAGACAGGGTGGCCTATGGCTACACCTTC
CDR3aa: CATSRDRVAYGYTF
v_gene: TRBV15
abundance: few
d_gene: .
len: 14
j_gene: TRBJ1-2

CDR3nt: TGTGCCAGCAGGTATCCAGGGCGGTTAAGCTCTGGGGCCAACGTCCTGACTTTC
CDR3aa: CASRYPGRLSSGANVLTF
v_gene: TRBV11-2
abundance: .
d_gene: .
len: 18
j_gene: TRBJ2-6

CDR3nt: TGTGCCAGCAGTGCCTTTTCCCAGGCAACTAACTATGGCTACACCTTC
CDR3aa: CASSAFSQATNYGYTF
v_gene: TRBV6-1
abundance: few
d_gene: .
len: 16
j_gene: TRBJ1-2

CDR3nt: TGCGCCAGCAGCCCCGGACAGGTCGGTCAGCCCCAGCATTTT
CDR3aa: CASSPGQVGQPQHF
v_gene: TRBV5-1
abundance: few
d_gene: TRBD1
len: 14
j_gene: TRBJ1-5

CDR3nt: TGCAGCGCCGGAGTCCTAGCGGAGAGCGGTATTCAGTACTTC
CDR3aa: CSAGVLAESGIQYF
v_gene: TRBV29-1
abundance: few
d_gene: TRBD2
len: 14
j_gene: TRBJ2-4

CDR3nt: TGCGCCAGCAGCCCCGGACTAGACTCCTACAATGAGCAGTTCTTC
CDR3aa: CASSPGLDSYNEQFF
v_gene: TRBV5-1
abundance: .
d_gene: TRBD2
len: 15
j_gene: TRBJ2-1

CDR3nt: TGCGCCAGCAGTCAAGTAGGGGGCGAGTCCTACGAGCAGTACTTC
CDR3aa: CASSQVGGESYEQYF
v_gene: TRBV4-3
abundance: .
d_gene: TRBD1
len: 15
j_gene: TRBJ2-7

CDR3nt: TGTGCCAGCAGTTACTCTCCCGACAGAGCCACAGATACGCAGTATTTT
CDR3aa: CASSYSPDRATDTQYF
v_gene: TRBV6-5
abundance: .
d_gene: .
len: 16
j_gene: TRBJ2-3

CDR3nt: TGTGCCAGCAGCTCAGGACAGGGTACCTACGAGCAGTACTTC
CDR3aa: CASSSGQGTYEQYF
v_gene: TRBV7-2
abundance: .
d_gene: TRBD1
len: 14
j_gene: TRBJ2-7

CDR3nt: TGTGCCTGGAGTGCCCTCCCCCGGTTAAACTATGGCTACACCTTC
CDR3aa: CAWSALPRLNYGYTF
v_gene: TRBV30
abundance: .
d_gene: .
len: 15
j_gene: TRBJ1-2

CDR3nt: TGCAGCGCCCGACAGGGGAAGTCGGAAAAACTGTTTTTT
CDR3aa: CSARQGKSEKLFF
v_gene: TRBV29-1
abundance: few
d_gene: TRBD1
len: 13
j_gene: TRBJ1-4

CDR3nt: TGTGCCAGCAGCCCTTTCGCGGGGGCTCCTAGCACAGATACGCAGTATTTT
CDR3aa: CASSPFAGAPSTDTQYF
v_gene: TRBV28
abundance: few
d_gene: .
len: 17
j_gene: TRBJ2-3

CDR3nt: TGCGCCAGCAGCTTGGGAGACACCGGGGAGCTGTTTTTT
CDR3aa: CASSLGDTGELFF
v_gene: TRBV5-1
abundance: .
d_gene: .
len: 13
j_gene: TRBJ2-2

CDR3nt: TGTGCCAGCAGCACCGGGACAGTAGTTTCCGGAAACACCATATATTTT
CDR3aa: CASSTGTVVSGNTIYF
v_gene: TRBV9
abundance: once
d_gene: TRBD1
len: 16
j_gene: TRBJ1-3

CDR3nt: TGTGCCAGCTCACTTCTCGAGGGACTAGCGGCGAATGAGCAGTTCTTC
CDR3aa: CASSLLEGLAANEQFF
v_gene: TRBV18
abundance: .
d_gene: TRBD2
len: 16
j_gene: TRBJ2-1

CDR3nt: TGCAGCGTTGAAGTCCACGGGGGTCCCTATGGCTACACCTTC
CDR3aa: CSVEVHGGPYGYTF
v_gene: TRBV29-1
abundance: few
d_gene: .
len: 14
j_gene: TRBJ1-2

CDR3nt: TGTGCCAGCTCACCTTCGGGTCGGGACGAGCAGTACTTC
CDR3aa: CASSPSGRDEQYF
v_gene: TRBV18
abundance: few
d_gene: .
len: 13
j_gene: TRBJ2-7

CDR3nt: TGCGCCAGCAGCCAGTCGAGCAATCAGCCCCAGCATTTT
CDR3aa: CASSQSSNQPQHF
v_gene: TRBV4-3
abundance: few
d_gene: .
len: 13
j_gene: TRBJ1-5

CDR3nt: TGCAGTGCTCGCGGAGCCTATGGCTACACCTTC
CDR3aa: CSARGAYGYTF
v_gene: TRBV20-1
abundance: few
d_gene: .
len: 11
j_gene: TRBJ1-2

CDR3nt: TGCAGCGTTGTTATGGGAAAAGGGGACAATGAGCAGTTCTTC
CDR3aa: CSVVMGKGDNEQFF
v_gene: TRBV29-1
abundance: .
d_gene: .
len: 14
j_gene: TRBJ2-1

CDR3nt: TGTGCCAGCAGGGCCCCCGGGACTGGGAATTCACCCCTCCACTTT
CDR3aa: CASRAPGTGNSPLHF
v_gene: TRBV25-1
abundance: few
d_gene: .
len: 15
j_gene: TRBJ1-6

CDR3nt: TGTGCCAGCAGCCCTTGGACTAGCGGGAGCGCCGGGGTAGATACGCAGTATTTT
CDR3aa: CASSPWTSGSAGVDTQYF
v_gene: TRBV14
abundance: .
d_gene: TRBD2
len: 18
j_gene: TRBJ2-3

CDR3nt: TGTGCCAGTAGTACCTACAGGGGTGGCAATCAGCCCCAGCATTTT
CDR3aa: CASSTYRGGNQPQHF
v_gene: TRBV19
abundance: few
d_gene: TRBD1
len: 15
j_gene: TRBJ1-5

CDR3nt: TGTGCCAGCAGCGTAGCTCCTAGCGGGGGTGTCAATGAGCAGTTCTTC
CDR3aa: CASSVAPSGGVNEQFF
v_gene: TRBV9
abundance: .
d_gene: TRBD2
len: 16
j_gene: TRBJ2-1

CDR3nt: TGCGCCAGCAGCCGCCGGACTGATGAAAAACTGTTTTTT
CDR3aa: CASSRRTDEKLFF
v_gene: TRBV4-3
abundance: .
d_gene: .
len: 13
j_gene: TRBJ1-4

CDR3nt: TGTGCCAGCTCACAGGTGGCGGGCGAGGATTCACCCCTCCACTTT
CDR3aa: CASSQVAGEDSPLHF
v_gene: TRBV18
abundance: few
d_gene: .
len: 15
j_gene: TRBJ1-6

CDR3nt: TGTGCCAGCAGTGTACTGGTGACCGGGTCACCCCTCCACTTT
CDR3aa: CASSVLVTGSPLHF
v_gene: TRBV2
abundance: few
d_gene: .
len: 14
j_gene: TRBJ1-6

CDR3nt: TGTGCCAGCTCACCATGGGTCCGAGGGGGCTCTGGAAACACCATATATTTT
CDR3aa: CASSPWVRGGSGNTIYF
v_gene: TRBV18
abundance: .
d_gene: .
len: 17
j_gene: TRBJ1-3

CDR3nt: TGTGCCAGCATCTCGGGACAGGTTAGCTCCTACGAGCAGTACTTC
CDR3aa: CASISGQVSSYEQYF
v_gene: TRBV28
abundance: .
d_gene: TRBD1
len: 15
j_gene: TRBJ2-7

CDR3nt: TGCGCCAGCAGCTTGGCCCCTAGCGGGGTGAACACCGGGGAGCTGTTTTTT
CDR3aa: CASSLAPSGVNTGELFF
v_gene: TRBV5-1
abundance: .
d_gene: TRBD2
len: 17
j_gene: TRBJ2-2

CDR3nt: TGTGCCAGTAGTGTGACAGGTGGGGCCTCGCCCCAGCATTTT
CDR3aa: CASSVTGGASPQHF
v_gene: TRBV19
abundance: .
d_gene: .
len: 14
j_gene: TRBJ1-5

CDR3nt: TGCAGCGTTGACTCGGTTGGCTACACCTTC
CDR3aa: CSVDSVGYTF
v_gene: TRBV29-1
abundance: .
d_gene: .
len: 10
j_gene: TRBJ1-2

CDR3nt: TGTGCCAGCAGTCCGGGTGGACTAGCGGGAGGCGGGAACACAGATACGCAGTATTTT
CDR3aa: CASSPGGLAGGGNTDTQYF
v_gene: TRBV28
abundance: few
d_gene: TRBD2
len: 19
j_gene: TRBJ2-3

CDR3nt: TGTGCCAGCAGCCCCGACAGGGAGTCGCGCTATGGCTACACCTTC
CDR3aa: CASSPDRESRYGYTF
v_gene: TRBV5-4
abundance: few
d_gene: TRBD1
len: 15
j_gene: TRBJ1-2

CDR3nt: TGTGCCAGCAGCACGGACATCTTTTACGAGCAGTACTTC
CDR3aa: CASSTDIFYEQYF
v_gene: TRBV7-2
abundance: .
d_gene: .
len: 13
j_gene: TRBJ2-7

CDR3nt: TGTGCCAGCTCACCGAACACGTTGAACACCGGGGAGCTGTTTTTT
CDR3aa: CASSPNTLNTGELFF
v_gene: TRBV18
abundance: few
d_gene: .
len: 15
j_gene: TRBJ2-2

CDR3nt: TGCGCCAGCAGCCAAGAGGGGACTAGCACAGATACGCAGTATTTT
CDR3aa: CASSQEGTSTDTQYF
v_gene: TRBV4-3
abundance: few
d_gene: .
len: 15
j_gene: TRBJ2-3

CDR3nt: TGCGCCAGCAGCCGCCCGGGGGACCAAGAGACCCAGTACTTC
CDR3aa: CASSRPGDQETQYF
v_gene: TRBV4-1
abundance: .
d_gene: .
len: 14
j_gene: TRBJ2-5

CDR3nt: TGTGCCAGCAGTCGAGAGGGTGTTACCGGGGAGCTGTTTTTT
CDR3aa: CASSREGVTGELFF
v_gene: TRBV27
abundance: .
d_gene: .
len: 14
j_gene: TRBJ2-2

CDR3nt: TGCGCCAGCAGTCAAGGGGGGGGGTTTGAGACCCAGTACTTC
CDR3aa: CASSQGGGFETQYF
v_gene: TRBV23-1
abundance: few
d_gene: TRBD2
len: 14
j_gene: TRBJ2-5

CDR3nt: TGTGCCAGCAGGGGACAGGGGGATCAGCCCCAGCATTTT
CDR3aa: CASRGQGDQPQHF
v_gene: TRBV25-1
abundance: few
d_gene: TRBD1
len: 13
j_gene: TRBJ1-5

CDR3nt: TGCAGCGCTGGTCGGGGGGTCAATCAGCCCCAGCATTTT
CDR3aa: CSAGRGVNQPQHF
v_gene: TRBV29-1
abundance: few
d_gene: .
len: 13
j_gene: TRBJ1-5

CDR3nt: TGTGCCAGCAGCTCCTCCGGGACAGGGGTCACTGAAGCTTTCTTT
CDR3aa: CASSSSGTGVTEAFF
v_gene: TRBV7-3
abundance: .
d_gene: TRBD1
len: 15
j_gene: TRBJ1-1

CDR3nt: TGTGCCAGCAGCGTAGTAGTTTCAGGGGCCCTCCACTTT
CDR3aa: CASSVVVSGALHF
v_gene: TRBV9
abundance: few
d_gene: .
len: 13
j_gene: TRBJ1-6

CDR3nt: TGTGCCAGCATTCCGCCAGGGGGCATTGGGACCCAGTACTTC
CDR3aa: CASIPPGGIGTQYF
v_gene: TRBV6-5
abundance: .
d_gene: TRBD1
len: 14
j_gene: TRBJ2-5

CDR3nt: TGCAGCCTAGTGAGTGTAGACGGCTACACCTTC
CDR3aa: CSLVSVDGYTF
v_gene: TRBV29-1
abundance: .
d_gene: .
len: 11
j_gene: TRBJ1-2

CDR3nt: TGTGCCAGCAGTGCGACCGGGGGGCAGCCCCAGCATTTT
CDR3aa: CASSATGGQPQHF
v_gene: TRBV25-1
abundance: few
d_gene: .
len: 13
j_gene: TRBJ1-5

CDR3nt: TGTGCCAGCAGATCTGGACTCTCCTACGAGCAGTACTTC
CDR3aa: CASRSGLSYEQYF
v_gene: TRBV27
abundance: few
d_gene: .
len: 13
j_gene: TRBJ2-7

CDR3nt: TGTGCCAGCAGCTACGGACAGGGCGGGCCCCAGCATTTT
CDR3aa: CASSYGQGGPQHF
v_gene: TRBV28
abundance: .
d_gene: TRBD1
len: 13
j_gene: TRBJ1-5

CDR3nt: TGTGCCAGCAGGTTAGCGGGGGGGCCAGGAGATACGCAGTATTTT
CDR3aa: CASRLAGGPGDTQYF
v_gene: TRBV5-4
abundance: .
d_gene: TRBD2
len: 15
j_gene: TRBJ2-3

CDR3nt: TGCGCCAGCAGCATTCAGGGGAGTGGAGAAAAACTGTTTTTT
CDR3aa: CASSIQGSGEKLFF
v_gene: TRBV5-1
abundance: few
d_gene: .
len: 14
j_gene: TRBJ1-4

CDR3nt: TGTGCCAGCAGCTTCAGGGGCACCGGGGAGCTGTTTTTT
CDR3aa: CASSFRGTGELFF
v_gene: TRBV9
abundance: few
d_gene: .
len: 13
j_gene: TRBJ2-2

CDR3nt: TGCGCCAGCAGCTTGCGCGTGGGGACAAACACCGGGGAGCTGTTTTTT
CDR3aa: CASSLRVGTNTGELFF
v_gene: TRBV5-1
abundance: few
d_gene: .
len: 16
j_gene: TRBJ2-2